This is a list of T cell receptor beta chains from one sample in a study of shared clonotypes between healthy human individuals. The data were produced by immunoSEQ multiplex PCR, yet TCRdb's version contains in-frame clones alone and is incomplete. Of a few million clones in the sample, approximately 93% were seen once. The specimen sequenced was naive CD4+ T cells from PBMCs. The receptors here all came from a man younger than 35 in good health. Some clones in this sample may be carry-over from other donors' samples. The CDR3 runs from the conserved cysteine through the conserved F or W. D genes are given only for firm matches. Some rows have no size entry. The others give once, few or many, or a class for an expanded clone.

cdr3_nt	cdr3_aa	j_call	clone_size	v_call	d_call
TGTGCCAGCAGCCCAAGGGGCTCCTACAATGAGCAGTTCTTC	CASSPRGSYNEQFF	TRBJ2-1	NA	TRBV7-2	NA
TGTGCCAGCAGCGTAGATGGAGTAGAGGTTCGAGAGCAGTACTTC	CASSVDGVEVREQYF	TRBJ2-7	NA	TRBV9	NA
TGCGCCAGCAGCTTGGTAACAGGCTCCTACAATGAGCAGTTCTTC	CASSLVTGSYNEQFF	TRBJ2-1	NA	TRBV5-1	NA
TGTGCCAGCAGCGTGGAGGACAGGGTGGTTGAAGCTTTCTTT	CASSVEDRVVEAFF	TRBJ1-1	NA	TRBV9	TRBD1
TGCGCCAGCAGCCCCCGGACAGGGGATGTCAACGTCCTGACTTTC	CASSPRTGDVNVLTF	TRBJ2-6	NA	TRBV5-1	TRBD1
TGTGCCAGCAGCTTAACTACTAGCGGGAGGTTCCGTGAGCAGTTCTTC	CASSLTTSGRFREQFF	TRBJ2-1	NA	TRBV7-8	TRBD2
TGTGCCAGCAGTTTAGGCCCGATATTAGCCAAAAACATTCAGTACTTC	CASSLGPILAKNIQYF	TRBJ2-4	NA	TRBV28	NA
TGTGCCTCGTTAGGGGGGACAGTGGATGAAAAACTGTTTTTT	CASLGGTVDEKLFF	TRBJ1-4	few	TRBV30	TRBD1
TGTGCCAGCAGTCCAGGGTTAGGAGAGACCCAGTACTTC	CASSPGLGETQYF	TRBJ2-5	once	TRBV2	NA
TGTGCCAGCAGCTTATACCCTATGAACACTGAAGCTTTCTTT	CASSLYPMNTEAFF	TRBJ1-1	NA	TRBV7-9	NA
TGTGCCAGCAGTCCGGGGGGCAGGGGGAGATCCTACGAGCAGTACTTC	CASSPGGRGRSYEQYF	TRBJ2-7	NA	TRBV2	NA
TGTGCCAGTAGCCCACCGACTAGCGGCTACAATGAGCAGTTCTTC	CASSPPTSGYNEQFF	TRBJ2-1	NA	TRBV19	TRBD2
TGTGCCAGCAGTTTTGGACAGGGGGCGCGTCAGCCCCAGCATTTT	CASSFGQGARQPQHF	TRBJ1-5	NA	TRBV28	TRBD1
TGCGCCAGCAGCCAACCGACAGGGGGCGAGACCCAGTACTTC	CASSQPTGGETQYF	TRBJ2-5	NA	TRBV5-1	TRBD1
TGTGCCTGGAGTCCGGACAGGGGATACGAGCAGTACTTC	CAWSPDRGYEQYF	TRBJ2-7	NA	TRBV30	TRBD1
TGTGCCAGCAGCTTAGGGACAGGGAAAGCGGTGAACACTGAAGCTTTCTTT	CASSLGTGKAVNTEAFF	TRBJ1-1	NA	TRBV5-5	TRBD1
TGTGCCAGCTCACCCGGCGATGGCTACACCTTC	CASSPGDGYTF	TRBJ1-2	NA	TRBV18	NA
TGCGCCAGCAGCCAAAGGGACAGGGGGCATTTTAGAACTAATGAAAAACTGTTTTTT	CASSQRDRGHFRTNEKLFF	TRBJ1-4	NA	TRBV4-1	TRBD1
TGCAGCTGTGGACACCCCGCCGGGGAGCTGTTTTTT	CSCGHPAGELFF	TRBJ2-2	NA	TRBV29-1	NA
TGCGCCAGCAGCCCAGGGGGGAGCTCCTACGAGCAGTACTTC	CASSPGGSSYEQYF	TRBJ2-7	NA	TRBV4-3	NA
TGTGCCAGCAGCTTACGGACATCTGATACGCAGTATTTT	CASSLRTSDTQYF	TRBJ2-3	NA	TRBV7-2	NA
TGTGCCAGCAGGGAAGGACTTGGGAGCACTGAAGCTTTCTTT	CASREGLGSTEAFF	TRBJ1-1	NA	TRBV2	NA
TGCGCCAGCAGCTTGAGTCCAGGGGGGGAGCAGTTCTTC	CASSLSPGGEQFF	TRBJ2-1	NA	TRBV5-1	NA
TGTGCCAGCAGTTTGGGCCAGGCCCCTAATGAAAAACTGTTTTTT	CASSLGQAPNEKLFF	TRBJ1-4	once	TRBV28	NA
TGTGCCAGTATCCCGGGAACGGCTGGAAACACCATATATTTT	CASIPGTAGNTIYF	TRBJ1-3	NA	TRBV19	NA
TGTGCCAGCAGCCGTGCTCCACGTATAAGCGGGGAGACCCAGTACTTC	CASSRAPRISGETQYF	TRBJ2-5	NA	TRBV27	NA
TGTGCCAGCAGCTTAAATAGCGGGAGGGCCCGGGATACGCAGTATTTT	CASSLNSGRARDTQYF	TRBJ2-3	NA	TRBV7-2	TRBD2
TGCGCCAGCAGCTTGAGCAGGAACACTGAAGCTTTCTTT	CASSLSRNTEAFF	TRBJ1-1	NA	TRBV5-1	NA
TGTGCCAGCAGCCCCCAAGTAGACACTGAAGCTTTCTTT	CASSPQVDTEAFF	TRBJ1-1	NA	TRBV7-3	NA
TGTGCCATCAGTGGGGAGAGGGTCGCTCAGCCCCAGCATTTT	CAISGERVAQPQHF	TRBJ1-5	NA	TRBV10-3	NA
TGCGCCAGCAGCTTAGCGCAGGGGGCGAGGGGCTATGGCTACACCTTC	CASSLAQGARGYGYTF	TRBJ1-2	NA	TRBV5-1	TRBD1
TGTGCCAGCAGCCAAGTGTCAGCCCCTTTGCCCTACGAGCAGTACTTC	CASSQVSAPLPYEQYF	TRBJ2-7	NA	TRBV4-2	NA
TGTGCCAGCAGTGATGGAGGGGGGTTGGGAAACACCATATATTTT	CASSDGGGLGNTIYF	TRBJ1-3	NA	TRBV6-1	NA
TGTGCCAGTAGTACTTGGACAGCCGACAACTATGGCTACACCTTC	CASSTWTADNYGYTF	TRBJ1-2	NA	TRBV19	NA
TGTGCCAGCAGCCGCGACAGGGGCGAGGGAAACACCATATATTTT	CASSRDRGEGNTIYF	TRBJ1-3	NA	TRBV2	TRBD1
TGTGCCAGCAGCCTCCCGGGACAGGGCCTTGGTGAAGCTTTCTTT	CASSLPGQGLGEAFF	TRBJ1-1	NA	TRBV11-1	TRBD1
TGCAGCGTTGAGGGCGAGAAGAACACTGAAGCTTTCTTT	CSVEGEKNTEAFF	TRBJ1-1	few	TRBV29-1	NA
TGTGCCAGCTCAAAAGGACGGGACAGGGACAATGAGCAGTTCTTC	CASSKGRDRDNEQFF	TRBJ2-1	NA	TRBV6-6	TRBD1
TGTGCCATCAGTGGGTCTCCCGGCATGAACACTGAAGCTTTCTTT	CAISGSPGMNTEAFF	TRBJ1-1	few	TRBV10-3	NA
TGTGCCAGCTCACCAACAGCCGTGAACACTGAAGCTTTCTTT	CASSPTAVNTEAFF	TRBJ1-1	NA	TRBV18	NA
TGTGCCAGCAGCCAGATCAGTGGCCTCTATGGCTACACCTTC	CASSQISGLYGYTF	TRBJ1-2	NA	TRBV6-5	NA
TGTGCCTGGGGGGAGGGGCAGGGTGACACTGAAGCTTTCTTT	CAWGEGQGDTEAFF	TRBJ1-1	NA	TRBV30	NA
TGCGCCAGCAGCTTGGGAGACTCAACCTACGAGCAGTACTTC	CASSLGDSTYEQYF	TRBJ2-7	NA	TRBV5-1	NA
TGTGCCAGCAGCTTATGGCTGAACACTGAAGCTTTCTTT	CASSLWLNTEAFF	TRBJ1-1	few	TRBV7-3	NA
TGTGCCAGAAGCTTATTGGGACTAGGTAACACCGGGGAGCTGTTTTTT	CARSLLGLGNTGELFF	TRBJ2-2	NA	TRBV7-5	NA
TGTGCCAGCAGTGAATTCTCTGCAGGAGGAGAGACCCAGTACTTC	CASSEFSAGGETQYF	TRBJ2-5	NA	TRBV25-1	NA
TGTGCCAGCATGTTCCAGCGGGGGGAGCTCACAGATACGCAGTATTTT	CASMFQRGELTDTQYF	TRBJ2-3	NA	TRBV2	TRBD2
TGTGCCAGCAGCCTATCGACTAGCGGGGCATACAATGAGCAGTTCTTC	CASSLSTSGAYNEQFF	TRBJ2-1	NA	TRBV9	TRBD2
TGTGCCAGCAGTGTAGGACTGGCAGGGAAGGGTTTCTTT	CASSVGLAGKGFF	TRBJ1-1	NA	TRBV2	NA
TGTGCCAGTAGTATATCGGGACTCTCTTTTGAGCAGTTCTTC	CASSISGLSFEQFF	TRBJ2-1	NA	TRBV19	NA